The clone carrying this T cell receptor beta chain appeared many times. Its matching antigen is unknown. TCRdb passed the 5' RACE reads through MiXCR, listing each CDR3 protein once. The table shows some 60,000 distinct CDR3 sequences, with around 3.6% occurring only once. The data are from a study of neurological immune-mediated disorders. General study results and limits: The absence of any CDR3 amino acid sequence shared by expanded clones across subjects suggests that repertoires were private in all groups.

The sequencing sample was made of PBMCs. The sequence derives from a woman aged 30 to 39 with multiple sclerosis.

For the CDR3, the DNA is TGCAGTGCTAGCGACCGGGGACCAACTAACTACAATGAGCAGTTCTTC. Encoded protein: CSASDRGPTNYNEQFF. V gene TRBV20-1 combines with J gene TRBJ2-1, with D perhaps assigned TRBD1 or TRBD2 (5 bases each). The CDR3 sequence is 16 residues long. Germline V CDR1 and CDR2: DFQATT, SNEGSKA (reference sequence). Trimming took off 3 bases at V and 3 bases at J, with 18 bases between the two ends.